This paragraph reports one T cell receptor (beta chain). Its cognate antigen has yet to be identified. No quality values exist for individual bases; no much larger clone is one base distant. The immunoSEQ Assay was the method used to sequence TCRbeta CDR3 regions. After extraction, genomic DNA underwent amplification by bias-controlled multiplex PCR, followed by high-throughput sequencing. From the authors' description of their analysis: To quantify the absolute abundance of each unique TCRbeta CDR3 region, sequences were collapsed and filtered. Usable DNA was measured by amplifying reference genes present in all nucleated cells, and TCRbeta template counts were normalized to that usable DNA to estimate T cell fraction. Repertoire TCRs were annotated as SARS-CoV-2-specific when V gene, CDR3 amino acid sequence and J gene were exactly matched to a known reactive TCR set. The reference SARS-CoV-2 TCR set came from MIRA and was filtered for enrichment in COVID-19-positive ImmuneCODE repertoires, removing public or cross-reactive TCRs. Using the MIRA antigens, annotated TCRs were further analysed by specific ORF or by position within an ORF. Breadth was defined as the number of annotated unique rearrangements divided by the total number of unique productive rearrangements, and depth was defined as the summed frequency of the annotated unique rearrangements. TCR breadth was compared between groups using two-sided Wilcoxon rank-sum tests. The clones in this table, taken by TCRdb from immuneACCESS, are in-frame only. Not every clone is retained; where verified, under half of the shortfall comes from an unresolved V gene, and the cause of the rest is unknown. For V, J and clone size, that table is used; D and trimming come from the DNA. Across this sample there are 350,000 to 450,000 clones, with around nine tenths seen only once. The ten biggest clones cover about 3.4% of the sample.

This specimen belongs to a study of Ad26.COV2.S vaccination and SARS-CoV-2 variants (dated by TCRdb to the early 2020s). Regarding the research as a whole: Donors in the vaccine arm were drawn from COV1001, a phase I-IIa trial of Ad26.COV2.S in healthy adults that was multicentre, randomized, double-blind and placebo-controlled. Ad26.COV2.S was given intramuscularly at 5x10^10 or 1x10^11 viral particles, as a single shot or as two shots 56 days apart. TCRbeta repertoire sequencing was used to assess the specificity and breadth of SARS-CoV-2-reactive T cell receptors after Ad26.COV2.S vaccination. A total of some 30 samples were included in the TCR-sequenced set, comprising roughly 19 Ad26.COV2.S vaccine recipients, 5 placebo recipients and 8 SARS-CoV-2 convalescent individuals. Trial participants were randomized into five groups of five: low-dose or high-dose Ad26.COV2.S given once or twice, or placebo on both occasions. Investigators remained blinded to trial group allocation during experiments and outcome assessment.

Results the study describes overall, beyond this receptor: Spike-specific TCR breadth was higher in Ad26.COV2.S recipients than in placebo recipients (P = 0.0014). Comparing responses between vaccine doses or regimens was not something the study was powered to do. After vaccination, spike-specific CD8+ and CD4+ T cell responses were reported to show substantial breadth. According to the authors, total T cell responses may have been underestimated by the TCR breadth and depth analyses. Non-spike TCR breadth was comparable between vaccine and placebo recipients, consistent with the vaccine containing only spike.

CDR1 is given as ENHRY and CDR2 as SYGVKD, both from the germline V gene. The germline ends are 10 bases apart after V is trimmed by 3 bases and J by 2 bases. The CDR3 numbers 14 residues from cysteine through phenylalanine. Only the CDR3 DNA stays, 42 bases, in frame from base 1. Per the publication, the treatment or condition label means: roughly 19 received Ad26.COV2.S at low or high dose, single or two shots; several received placebo; per-sample allocation not given. For vaccine and placebo recipients, the sequenced repertoires came from samples collected on day 63 after the first injection. Between 29 July and 7 August 2020, Cohort 1b enrolled some 25 adults aged 18-55 years at one site in Boston, USA. Ad26.COV2.S consisted of a replication-incompetent adenovirus type 26 vector by which a prefusion-stabilized SARS-CoV-2 spike protein from the original Wuhan strain was expressed.

The material was peripheral blood, obtained in a trial of Ad26.COV2.S vaccine versus placebo. This clonotype was sampled from a person between 18 and 65 years old who received the Ad26.COV2.S COVID-19 vaccine or a placebo. The chain was built from TRBV10-3 and TRBJ1-2; no D gene is confidently identified. The nucleotides are TGTGCCATCAGTGACCGGACGGCAAACTATGGCTACACCTTC. Translated, this gives CAISDRTANYGYTF.